This T cell receptor beta chain was profiled in a study of blood T cell repertoires in COVID-19. The overall study: PBMCs, B-cell-depleted T cells, or T cells were the source of the cDNA or gDNA that made up the material.

The repertoire was sequenced with immunoSEQ multiplex PCR; TCRdb's copy has only in-frame clones and lacks some. This sample carries about 180,000 clones, around 88% of them seen once, and the ten largest clones take 4% to 5%. With 3 bases clipped from V and 7 bases from J, the junction kept 12 bases outside the gene matches. The germline CDR1 and CDR2 sequences are KGHSH and LQKENI. The CDR3 has 16 amino acids. This clone was found a few times. This sequence originates from a woman in her 30s with acute or convalescent COVID-19. V usage is TRBV18 and J usage is TRBJ2-7, with 10 bases lining up with TRBD2. The sequencing sample was made of peripheral blood. This chain's CDR3 is CASSPGLATHLGEQYF. The CDR3 DNA is TGTGCCAGCTCACCGGGACTAGCGACTCATCTAGGAGAGCAGTACTTC.